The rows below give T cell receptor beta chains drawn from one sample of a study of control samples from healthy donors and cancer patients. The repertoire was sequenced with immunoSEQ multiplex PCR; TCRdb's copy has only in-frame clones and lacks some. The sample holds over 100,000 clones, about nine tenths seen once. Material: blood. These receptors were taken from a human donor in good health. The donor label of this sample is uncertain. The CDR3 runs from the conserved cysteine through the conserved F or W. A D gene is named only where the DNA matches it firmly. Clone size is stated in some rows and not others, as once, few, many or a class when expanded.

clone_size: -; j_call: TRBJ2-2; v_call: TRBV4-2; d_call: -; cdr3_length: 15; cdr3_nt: TGTGCCAGCAGCCAAGAAAGGGGGGGAGACGGGGAGCTGTTTTTT; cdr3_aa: CASSQERGGDGELFF
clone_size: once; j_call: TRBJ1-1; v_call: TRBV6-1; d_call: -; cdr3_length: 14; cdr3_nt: TGTGCCAGCAGTGAATCAGGGTTGAACACTGAAGCTTTCTTT; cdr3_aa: CASSESGLNTEAFF
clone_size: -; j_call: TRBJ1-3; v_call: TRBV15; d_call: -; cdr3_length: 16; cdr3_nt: TGTGCCACCAGCAGAGATTTAAATGGGCCCGGAAACACCATATATTTT; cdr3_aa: CATSRDLNGPGNTIYF
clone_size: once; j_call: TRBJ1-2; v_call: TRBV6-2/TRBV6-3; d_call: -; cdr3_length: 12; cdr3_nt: TGTGCCAGCAGTTACGGTAACTATGGCTACACCTTC; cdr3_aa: CASSYGNYGYTF
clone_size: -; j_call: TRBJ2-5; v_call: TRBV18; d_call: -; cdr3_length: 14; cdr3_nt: TGTGCCAGCTCACCAGCAGACAACCAAGAGACCCAGTACTTC; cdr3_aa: CASSPADNQETQYF
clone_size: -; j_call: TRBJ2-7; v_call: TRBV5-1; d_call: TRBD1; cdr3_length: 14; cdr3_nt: TGCGCCAGCAGCTTGGGACAGGGGGGGTACGAGCAGTACTTC; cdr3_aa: CASSLGQGGYEQYF
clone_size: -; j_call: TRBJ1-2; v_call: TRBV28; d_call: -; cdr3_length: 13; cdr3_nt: TGTGCCAGCAGCCCCGGACAGATTTATGGCTACACCTTC; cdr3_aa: CASSPGQIYGYTF
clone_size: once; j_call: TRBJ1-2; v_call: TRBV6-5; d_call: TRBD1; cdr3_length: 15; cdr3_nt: TGTGCCAGCAGTTACTCGGCAGGGGGGAAGTATGGCTACACCTTC; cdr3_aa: CASSYSAGGKYGYTF
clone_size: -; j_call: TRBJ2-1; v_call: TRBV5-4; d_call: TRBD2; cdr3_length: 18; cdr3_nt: TGTGCCAGCAGCTTTTTCTCTTTGCTAGCGGGGGGACGGAATGAGCAGTTCTTC; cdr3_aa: CASSFFSLLAGGRNEQFF
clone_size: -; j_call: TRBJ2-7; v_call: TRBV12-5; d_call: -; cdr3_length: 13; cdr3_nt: TGTGCTAGTGGCAAGGATAGACACCCGGGAGAGTACTTC; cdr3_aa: CASGKDRHPGEYF
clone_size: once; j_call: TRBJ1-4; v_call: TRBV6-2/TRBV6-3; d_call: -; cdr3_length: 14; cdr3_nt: TGTGCCAGCAGGCCTCACCAGGGGACGGAAAAACTGTTTTTT; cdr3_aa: CASRPHQGTEKLFF
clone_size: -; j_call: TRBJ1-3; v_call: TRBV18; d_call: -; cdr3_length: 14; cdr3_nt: TGTGCCAGCTCACCATGGAGGGACGGTGACACCATATATTTT; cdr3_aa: CASSPWRDGDTIYF
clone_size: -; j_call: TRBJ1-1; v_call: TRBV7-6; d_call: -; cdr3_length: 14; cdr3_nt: TGTGCCAGCAGCTTAACAACAGGAGGTACTGAAGCTTTCTTT; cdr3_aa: CASSLTTGGTEAFF
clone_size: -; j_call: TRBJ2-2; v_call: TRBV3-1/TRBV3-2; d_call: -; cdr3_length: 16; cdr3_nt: TGTGCCAGCAGCCAAGGACAGCCTCTTAACACCGGGGAGCTGTTTTTT; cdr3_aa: CASSQGQPLNTGELFF
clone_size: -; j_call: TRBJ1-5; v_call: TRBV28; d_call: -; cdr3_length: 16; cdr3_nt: TGTGCCAGCAGATACCAGTCAGGATATAGCAATCAGCCCCAGCATTTT; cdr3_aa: CASRYQSGYSNQPQHF
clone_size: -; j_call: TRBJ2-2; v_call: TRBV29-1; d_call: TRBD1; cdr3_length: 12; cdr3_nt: TGCAGCGTTAACAGGGGCACCGGGGAGCTGTTTTTT; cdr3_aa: CSVNRGTGELFF
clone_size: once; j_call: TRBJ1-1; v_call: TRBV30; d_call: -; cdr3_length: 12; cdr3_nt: TGTGCCTGGAGGGGCAGGGGCTCCGGGGCTTTCTTT; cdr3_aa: CAWRGRGSGAFF
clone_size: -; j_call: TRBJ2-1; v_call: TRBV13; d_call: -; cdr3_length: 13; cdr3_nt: TGTGCCAGCAGCCAAGGACTTTCCAAGGAGCAGTTCTTC; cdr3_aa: CASSQGLSKEQFF
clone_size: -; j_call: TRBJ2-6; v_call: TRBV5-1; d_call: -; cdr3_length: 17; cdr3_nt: TGCGCCAGCAGCTTAGGGCAGGGAACAGGTGGGGCCAACGTCCTGACTTTC; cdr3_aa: CASSLGQGTGGANVLTF
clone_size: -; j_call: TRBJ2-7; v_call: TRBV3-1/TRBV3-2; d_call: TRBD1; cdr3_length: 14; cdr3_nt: TGTGCCAGCAGCCTGGGACAGGGATTCTACGAGCAGTACTTC; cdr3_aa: CASSLGQGFYEQYF
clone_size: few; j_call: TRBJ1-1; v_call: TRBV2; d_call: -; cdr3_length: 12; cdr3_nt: TGTGCCAGCAGTGATTACGGTGAAGGGGCTTTCTTT; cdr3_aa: CASSDYGEGAFF
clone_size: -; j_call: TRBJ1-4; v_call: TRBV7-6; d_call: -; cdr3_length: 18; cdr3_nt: TGTGCCAGCAGCTTAGATGAGATCGGGGCTGCAACTAATGAAAAACTGTTTTTT; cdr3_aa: CASSLDEIGAATNEKLFF
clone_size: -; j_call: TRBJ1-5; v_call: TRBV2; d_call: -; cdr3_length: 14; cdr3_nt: TGTGCCAGCAGTGAAATCGTAGGTTATCAGCCCCAGCATTTT; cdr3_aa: CASSEIVGYQPQHF
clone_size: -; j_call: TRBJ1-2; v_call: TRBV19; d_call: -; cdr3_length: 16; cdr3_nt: TGTGCCAGCGCGAAAAATTACGGACAGCTCAACTATGGCTACACCTTC; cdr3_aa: CASAKNYGQLNYGYTF
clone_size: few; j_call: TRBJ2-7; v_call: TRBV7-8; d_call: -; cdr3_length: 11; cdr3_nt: TGTGCCAGCAGCTGGTCCTACGAGCAGTACTTC; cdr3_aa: CASSWSYEQYF
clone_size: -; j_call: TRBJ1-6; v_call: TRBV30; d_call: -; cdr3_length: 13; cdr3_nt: TGTGCCTGGAGCCTGGACCGTAGTCCACCCCTCCACTTT; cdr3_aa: CAWSLDRSPPLHF
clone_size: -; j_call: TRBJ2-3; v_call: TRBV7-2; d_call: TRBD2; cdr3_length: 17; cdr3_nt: TGTGCCAGCAGCCCCCTAGCGGGAAGCACTAGCACAGATACGCAGTATTTT; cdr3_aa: CASSPLAGSTSTDTQYF
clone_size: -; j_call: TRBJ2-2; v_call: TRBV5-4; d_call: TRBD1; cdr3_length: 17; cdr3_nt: TGTGCCAGCAGCCAAAAGAGTCCCGGGACAGGAACCGGGGAGCTGTTTTTT; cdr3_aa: CASSQKSPGTGTGELFF
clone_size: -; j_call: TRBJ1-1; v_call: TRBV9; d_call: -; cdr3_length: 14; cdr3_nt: TGTGCCAGCAGCCCACCCACAGGGCATACTGAAGCTTTCTTT; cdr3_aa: CASSPPTGHTEAFF
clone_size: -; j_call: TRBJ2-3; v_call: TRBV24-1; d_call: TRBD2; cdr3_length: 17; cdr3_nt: TGTGCCACCAGTGACTATACTGGACTAGCGGACACAGATACGCAGTATTTT; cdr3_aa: CATSDYTGLADTDTQYF
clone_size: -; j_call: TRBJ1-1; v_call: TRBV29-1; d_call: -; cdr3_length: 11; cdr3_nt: TGCAGCGTCTCACAGACGGCTGAAGCTTTCTTT; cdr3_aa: CSVSQTAEAFF
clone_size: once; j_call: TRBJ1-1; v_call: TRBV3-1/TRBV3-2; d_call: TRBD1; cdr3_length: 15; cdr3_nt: TGTGCCAGCAGCCAAGATTCTAGGACAGGGAGAAAAGCTTTCTTT; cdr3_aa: CASSQDSRTGRKAFF
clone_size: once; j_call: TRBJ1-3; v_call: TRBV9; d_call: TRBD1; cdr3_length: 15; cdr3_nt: TGTGCCAGCAGCGACCGGACAGGGGGGAGTGCGACCATATATTTT; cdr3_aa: CASSDRTGGSATIYF
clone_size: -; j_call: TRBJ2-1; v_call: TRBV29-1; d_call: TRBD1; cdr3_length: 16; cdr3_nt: TGCAGCGTTGATAGACAGGGAACCCTCTCCTACAATGAGCAGTTCTTC; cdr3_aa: CSVDRQGTLSYNEQFF
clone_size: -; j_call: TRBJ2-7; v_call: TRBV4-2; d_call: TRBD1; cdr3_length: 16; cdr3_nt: TGTGCCAGCAGTTCCCCTCCGGGACAGGGGCTCAACGAGCAGTACTTC; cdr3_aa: CASSSPPGQGLNEQYF
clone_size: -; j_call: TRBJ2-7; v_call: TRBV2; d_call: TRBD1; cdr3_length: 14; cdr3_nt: TGTGCCAGCAGTCCCGACAGGGACCCCAGGGAGCAGTACTTC; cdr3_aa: CASSPDRDPREQYF
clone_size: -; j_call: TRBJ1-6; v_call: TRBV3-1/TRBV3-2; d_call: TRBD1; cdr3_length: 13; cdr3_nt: TGTGCCAGCGATGACAGGGGGAATTCACCCCTCCACTTT; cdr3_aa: CASDDRGNSPLHF
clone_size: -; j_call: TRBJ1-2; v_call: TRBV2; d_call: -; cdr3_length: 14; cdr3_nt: TGTGCCAGCAGGTACAGGGAATTGGGCTATGGCTACACCTTC; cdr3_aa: CASRYRELGYGYTF
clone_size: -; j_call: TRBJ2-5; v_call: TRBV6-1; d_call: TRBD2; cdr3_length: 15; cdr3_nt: TGTGCCAGCAGTGAAACCGGGGGGGCCGGGAAGACCCAGTACTTC; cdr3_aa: CASSETGGAGKTQYF
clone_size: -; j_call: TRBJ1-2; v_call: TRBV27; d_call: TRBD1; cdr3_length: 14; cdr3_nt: TGTGCCAGCAGGTTAACAGGGGCGGCGAATGGCTACACCTTC; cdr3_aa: CASRLTGAANGYTF
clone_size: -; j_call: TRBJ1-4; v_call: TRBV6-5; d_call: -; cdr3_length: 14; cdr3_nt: TGTGCCAGCAGACCACAGGGTCTAGGTGAAAAACTGTTTTTT; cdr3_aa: CASRPQGLGEKLFF
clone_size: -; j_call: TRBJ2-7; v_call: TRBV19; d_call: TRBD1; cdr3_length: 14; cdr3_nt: TGTGCCAGTAGTCCGGGACAGATCTCCTACGAGCAGTACTTC; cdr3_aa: CASSPGQISYEQYF
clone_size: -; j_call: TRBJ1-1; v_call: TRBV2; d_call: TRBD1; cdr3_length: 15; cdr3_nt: TGTGCCAGCATTCCGACAGGGGTGATTAACACTGAAGCTTTCTTT; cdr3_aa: CASIPTGVINTEAFF
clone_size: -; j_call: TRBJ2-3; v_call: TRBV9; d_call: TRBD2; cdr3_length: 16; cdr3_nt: TGTGCCAGCAGCGTAGCATCAGGGACTAACACAGATACGCAGTATTTT; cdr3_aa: CASSVASGTNTDTQYF
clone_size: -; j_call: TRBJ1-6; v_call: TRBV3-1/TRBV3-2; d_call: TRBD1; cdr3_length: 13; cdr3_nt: TGTGCCAGCAGCCTGGACAGGAACTCACCCCTCCACTTT; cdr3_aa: CASSLDRNSPLHF
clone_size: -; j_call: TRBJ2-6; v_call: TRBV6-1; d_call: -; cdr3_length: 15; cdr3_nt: TGTGCCAGCAGTGACAGACAATCTGGGGCCAACGTCCTGACTTTC; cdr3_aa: CASSDRQSGANVLTF
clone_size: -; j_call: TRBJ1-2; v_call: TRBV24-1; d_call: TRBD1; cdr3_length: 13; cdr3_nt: TGTGCCACCAGTGATCGACAGGGGTTTGGCTACACCTTC; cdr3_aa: CATSDRQGFGYTF
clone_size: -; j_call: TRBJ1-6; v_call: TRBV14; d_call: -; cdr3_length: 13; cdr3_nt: TGTGCCAGCAGCCAAGTCCGGAATTCACCCCTCCACTTT; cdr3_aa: CASSQVRNSPLHF
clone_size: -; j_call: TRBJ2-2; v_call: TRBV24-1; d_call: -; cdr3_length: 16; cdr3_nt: TGTGCCACCAGTGATTTCAAGCGGTCGAACACCGGGGAGCTGTTTTTT; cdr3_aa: CATSDFKRSNTGELFF
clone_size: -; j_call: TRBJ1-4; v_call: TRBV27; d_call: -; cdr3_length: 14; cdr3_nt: TGTGCCAGCAGTTTTCAGGGTTCGAGTGAAAAACTGTTTTTT; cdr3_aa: CASSFQGSSEKLFF
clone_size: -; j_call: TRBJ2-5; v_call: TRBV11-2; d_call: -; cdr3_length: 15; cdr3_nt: TGTGCCAGCAGCTTACCGACAGGTTTGGCGGAGACCCAGTACTTC; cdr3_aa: CASSLPTGLAETQYF
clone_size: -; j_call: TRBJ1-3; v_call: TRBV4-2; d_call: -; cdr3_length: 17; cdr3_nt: TGTGCCAGCAGCCAAGATCTCAGAGGGGCAGGAGGAAACACCATATATTTT; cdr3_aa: CASSQDLRGAGGNTIYF
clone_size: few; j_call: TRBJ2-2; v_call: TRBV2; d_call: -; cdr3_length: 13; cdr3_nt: TGTGCTCTGGCCGGGGGGCGCACCGGGGAGCTGTTTTTT; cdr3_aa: CALAGGRTGELFF